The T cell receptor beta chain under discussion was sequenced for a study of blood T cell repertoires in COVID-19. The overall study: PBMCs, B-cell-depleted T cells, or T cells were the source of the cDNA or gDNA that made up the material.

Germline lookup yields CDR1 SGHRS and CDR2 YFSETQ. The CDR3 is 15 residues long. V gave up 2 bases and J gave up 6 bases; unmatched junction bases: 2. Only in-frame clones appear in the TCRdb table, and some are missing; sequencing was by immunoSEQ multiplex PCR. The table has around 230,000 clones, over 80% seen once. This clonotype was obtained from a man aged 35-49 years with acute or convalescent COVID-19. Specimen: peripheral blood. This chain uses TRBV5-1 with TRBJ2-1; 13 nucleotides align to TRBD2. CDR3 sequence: CASSLGTSGVNEQFF. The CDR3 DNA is TGCGCCAGCAGCTTAGGGACTAGCGGGGTCAATGAGCAGTTCTTC.